These T cell receptor beta chains were read from a single sample in a study of regulatory T cells in long-lasting Graves disease. TCRdb passed the multiplex PCR reads through MiXCR, listing each CDR3 protein once. The sample holds about 620,000 distinct CDR3 sequences; around 15% are singletons and the top ten take around 19%. These data also formed part of another study, on T cells in Graves' hyperthyroidism and ophthalmopathy.

The material was peripheral blood mononuclear cells (PBMCs), obtained at new diagnosis, from a patient treated with antithyroid drugs. Receptor source: a woman aged 30 to 39 with Graves disease. Each CDR3 is given with its conserved first and last residue. D genes are given only for firm matches. Clone size is shown for a subset of rows, as once, few, many or a class of expanded clone.

v_gene	abundance	d_gene	len	j_gene	CDR3aa
TRBV11-2	many	NA	15	TRBJ1-1	CASQKGRPFGTEAFF
TRBV2	NA	TRBD1	16	TRBJ2-5	CASSALRTGVQETRYF
TRBV3-1	NA	NA	13	TRBJ2-1	CASSPRTTDEQFF
TRBV27	many	TRBD1	15	TRBJ1-5	CASSLGTGGDQPQHF
TRBV5-1	few	NA	13	TRBJ2-2	CASSLSGYGELFF
TRBV4-1	few	TRBD1	15	TRBJ2-7	CASSLTDRRSYEQYF
TRBV29-1	many	TRBD1	13	TRBJ1-3	CSVATGEANTIYF
TRBV27	few	NA	14	TRBJ1-4	CASSLYRGGEKLFF
TRBV5-1	NA	NA	16	TRBJ2-1	CASSQRQGSGDNEQFF
TRBV28	few	NA	16	TRBJ2-6	CASSLGGTAGANVLTF
TRBV7-2	many	NA	15	TRBJ1-4	CASSFQQGTNEKLFF
TRBV12-3/TRBV12-4	many	NA	15	TRBJ2-2	CASSSHYQGTGELFF
TRBV12-3/TRBV12-4	many	TRBD2	14	TRBJ2-1	CASSIALRGGMQFF
TRBV30	few	NA	13	TRBJ2-5	CAWATGMAETQYF
TRBV10-3	few	TRBD1	13	TRBJ1-6	CAISESAGGPLHF
TRBV5-1	NA	NA	16	TRBJ1-5	CASSLGQPNSNQPQHF
TRBV20-1	NA	NA	13	TRBJ1-5	CSARDERGRPQHF
TRBV28	many	TRBD1	17	TRBJ1-2	CASNIPTGTGDNYGYTF
TRBV4-1	NA	NA	13	TRBJ2-1	CASSQDPRDEQFF
TRBV12-3/TRBV12-4	many	NA	18	TRBJ1-5	CASSLRWGAGVSNQPQHF
TRBV5-1	NA	TRBD2	16	TRBJ2-1	CASSLDPPGGYNEQFF
TRBV29-1	NA	TRBD1	15	TRBJ2-1	CSFRGGTGVLNEQFF
TRBV20-1	many	NA	14	TRBJ2-7	CSARSGTRTHEQYF
TRBV29-1	NA	NA	13	TRBJ2-7	CSAWTAAGYEQYF
TRBV15	NA	NA	19	TRBJ2-7	CATSRDLGGPKRTSYEQYF
TRBV7-2	many	NA	13	TRBJ2-2	CASSHWGPGELFF
TRBV12-3/TRBV12-4	many	TRBD1	13	TRBJ2-1	CASSLGQYNEQFF
TRBV20-1	NA	NA	14	TRBJ2-7	CSAPSGSPPYEQYF
TRBV2	many	NA	15	TRBJ2-7	CASSSPGTLSYEQYF
TRBV6-2/TRBV6-3	many	NA	13	TRBJ1-1	CASEIGGSTEAFF
TRBV2	many	NA	11	TRBJ2-4	CASSGKNIQYF
TRBV20-1	few	NA	15	TRBJ1-2	CSASGQQGGLSGYTF
TRBV19	few	NA	17	TRBJ1-5	CASSPPDTRLSNQPQHF
TRBV7-9	many	TRBD2	15	TRBJ2-5	CASSRSTSEQETQYF
TRBV5-1	NA	NA	14	TRBJ2-7	CASSLGGPGSEQYF
TRBV28	many	TRBD1	16	TRBJ2-5	CASRNYLQGAQETQYF
TRBV3-1	few	NA	15	TRBJ2-1	CASSPGTFSYNEQFF
TRBV28	few	NA	16	TRBJ2-1	CASSLLGDFSYNEQFF
TRBV12-3/TRBV12-4	NA	NA	15	TRBJ1-5	CASSLADRDHQPQHF
TRBV5-1	once	TRBD2	15	TRBJ2-1	CASSFSGTSLYEQFF
TRBV3-1	NA	TRBD1	15	TRBJ1-4	CASSRRDSSPEKLFF
TRBV10-3	many	NA	13	TRBJ2-7	CAISDRQGYEQYF
TRBV7-2	NA	NA	16	TRBJ1-2	CASSSSGLTGGYGYTF
TRBV6-2/TRBV6-3	few	NA	12	TRBJ1-1	CATIEGFTEAFF
TRBV7-9	NA	TRBD2	18	TRBJ2-5	CASSLGGKGLAGGETQYF
TRBV12-3/TRBV12-4	many	NA	14	TRBJ1-4	CASSFSGAREKLFF
TRBV27	many	TRBD1	15	TRBJ2-2	CASSLDRGFRRELFF
TRBV28	NA	TRBD2	12	TRBJ2-7	CASGGGAYEQYF
TRBV2	many	NA	13	TRBJ2-7	CASRTLGTYEQYF
TRBV19	few	TRBD1	14	TRBJ2-7	CASKTWDRGHEQYF
TRBV2	many	TRBD1	16	TRBJ1-4	CASRRDRGATNEKLFF
TRBV3-1	NA	TRBD1	14	TRBJ2-7	CASSPGTGSSEQYF
TRBV28	many	TRBD2	17	TRBJ2-1	CASSPTQTSGNDNEQFF
TRBV6-4	NA	NA	14	TRBJ2-2	CASSAGVDTGELFF
TRBV29-1	many	NA	15	TRBJ2-1	CSVCPDTSSYNEQFF